These T cell receptor beta chains were read from a single sample in a study of blood T cell repertoires in COVID-19. Some clones are missing from TCRdb's copy, which holds only in-frame ones; the method was immunoSEQ multiplex PCR. The table has approximately 29,000 clones, more than 85% seen once; the top ten hold 0.75% to 0.85%. Sequenced input: peripheral blood. Every receptor here comes from a woman aged 65 to 85 with COVID-19, enrolled during active disease. Both conserved end residues are part of each CDR3. A D gene is named only where the DNA matches it firmly. Clone sizes are given selectively: once, few, many, or a class where the clone is expanded.

>TRBJ2-1|.|.|TRBV7-3
CASSSLPETGYNEQFF
TGTGCCAGCAGCTCCCTGCCTGAAACGGGCTACAATGAGCAGTTCTTC
>TRBJ2-1|TRBD2|.|TRBV2
CASSSGLAGAREFF
TGTGCCAGCAGTTCGGGACTAGCGGGAGCAAGGGAGTTCTTC
>TRBJ1-5|TRBD1|.|TRBV28
CASSQDRGDQPQHF
TGTGCCAGCAGCCAGGACAGGGGAGATCAGCCCCAGCATTTT
>TRBJ2-7|TRBD1|.|TRBV15
CATSRPTGTLGYEQYF
TGTGCCACCAGCAGACCGACAGGGACCCTTGGCTACGAGCAGTACTTC
>TRBJ2-5|TRBD2|.|TRBV6-1
CASSENPTWGLAGGGDETQYF
TGTGCCAGCAGTGAAAACCCCACCTGGGGACTAGCGGGAGGGGGGGATGAGACCCAGTACTTC
>TRBJ2-5|TRBD1|.|TRBV6-5
CASSRQGQETQYF
TGTGCCAGCAGCCGACAGGGCCAAGAGACCCAGTACTTC
>TRBJ2-2|.|.|TRBV29-1
CSVSLGGTGELFF
TGCAGCGTTTCTCTCGGGGGAACCGGGGAGCTGTTTTTT
>TRBJ2-4|.|.|TRBV5-4
CASSLSGSSGDIQYF
TGTGCCAGCAGCTTGTCGGGGAGCTCGGGAGACATTCAGTACTTC
>TRBJ2-1|.|.|TRBV27
CASSLNRDNEQFF
TGTGCCAGCAGTTTAAACAGAGACAATGAGCAGTTCTTC
>TRBJ1-4|.|.|TRBV28
CASSLPEKLFF
TGTGCCAGCAGTCTCCCTGAAAAACTGTTTTTT
>TRBJ2-1|TRBD2|once|TRBV10-3
CAISAHMKREDLDFSYNEQFF
TGTGCCATCAGTGCACATATGAAGCGGGAGGATCTTGACTTCTCCTACAATGAGCAGTTCTTC
>TRBJ2-5|TRBD2|.|TRBV27
CASSTGTSGSWGETQYF
TGTGCCAGTTCAACCGGGACTAGCGGGAGTTGGGGAGAGACCCAGTACTTC
>TRBJ2-1|TRBD2|few|TRBV11-2
CASSSRTSGRAEDEQFF
TGTGCCAGCAGCTCCAGGACTAGCGGGAGGGCTGAGGATGAGCAGTTCTTC
>TRBJ2-7|TRBD1|few|TRBV10-3
CAISTGGGYEQYF
TGTGCCATCAGCACAGGGGGCGGGTACGAGCAGTACTTC
>TRBJ2-1|.|.|TRBV21-1
CASSKMVTRVPNEQFF
TGTGCCAGCAGCAAAATGGTAACGCGGGTACCCAATGAGCAGTTCTTC
>TRBJ1-3|TRBD1|.|TRBV2
CASSSTGVLSGNTIYF
TGTGCCAGCAGCTCGACAGGGGTTCTATCTGGAAACACCATATATTTT
>TRBJ1-1|.|.|TRBV19
CASSRGHGVNTEAFF
TGTGCCAGTAGCCGGGGACACGGCGTGAACACTGAAGCTTTCTTT
>TRBJ2-7|.|.|TRBV7-9
CASSRSLGSYEQYF
TGTGCCAGCAGCCGTTCACTAGGCTCCTACGAGCAGTACTTC
>TRBJ2-5|TRBD2|.|TRBV28
CASRPAGSGREETQYF
TGTGCCAGCAGGCCGGCCGGGAGCGGGAGGGAAGAGACCCAGTACTTC
>TRBJ2-1|TRBD2|.|TRBV6-2/TRBV6-3
CASSAGGGNNEQFF
TGTGCCAGCAGTGCGGGAGGAGGCAACAATGAGCAGTTCTTC
>TRBJ2-7|TRBD1|.|TRBV5-1
CASRDSGTGYYEQYF
TGCGCCAGCAGAGACTCCGGGACAGGGTACTACGAGCAGTACTTC
>TRBJ1-3|.|once|TRBV30
CAWSVLGGASGNTIYF
TGTGCCTGGAGTGTACTCGGGGGGGCCTCTGGAAACACCATATATTTT
>TRBJ2-5|.|.|TRBV6-5
CASSTEYQETQYF
TGTGCCAGCAGTACGGAGTACCAAGAGACCCAGTACTTC
>TRBJ1-3|.|.|TRBV7-2
CASSLGRGFSGNTIYF
TGTGCCAGCAGCTTAGGTAGGGGATTCTCTGGAAACACCATATATTTT
>TRBJ1-6|.|.|TRBV9
CASSPTGGNNSPLHF
TGTGCCAGCAGCCCGACTGGAGGAAACAATTCACCCCTCCACTTT
>TRBJ2-5|TRBD2|.|TRBV7-2
CASSLDSGSQETQYF
TGTGCCAGCAGCTTAGACAGCGGGAGCCAAGAGACCCAGTACTTC
>TRBJ2-1|TRBD2|.|TRBV4-1
CASSLGLATYNEQFF
TGCGCCAGCAGCCTCGGACTAGCGACCTACAATGAGCAGTTCTTC
>TRBJ1-4|TRBD1|.|TRBV5-8
CASSYGTGREKLFF
TGTGCCAGCAGCTATGGGACAGGACGTGAAAAACTGTTTTTT
>TRBJ1-5|.|.|TRBV4-2
CASSQDPGGIQPQHF
TGTGCCAGCAGCCAAGATCCGGGTGGAATTCAGCCCCAGCATTTT
>TRBJ1-2|.|.|TRBV19
CASSIRDSLYGYTF
TGTGCCAGTAGTATAAGAGACAGCCTCTATGGCTACACCTTC
>TRBJ2-2|.|.|TRBV28
CASSDAQIPGELFF
TGTGCCAGCAGCGATGCACAAATTCCCGGGGAGCTGTTTTTT
>TRBJ2-1|TRBD1|.|TRBV5-5
CASSLGGTGYYNEQFF
TGTGCCAGCAGCTTGGGTGGGACAGGCTACTACAATGAGCAGTTCTTC
>TRBJ2-7|.|.|TRBV7-6
CASSLGHRNGEQYF
TGTGCCAGCAGCTTAGGACACCGAAATGGCGAGCAGTACTTC
>TRBJ2-7|.|.|TRBV12-3/TRBV12-4
CASSFERPYEQYF
TGTGCCAGCAGTTTCGAGCGGCCCTACGAGCAGTACTTC
>TRBJ1-5|.|.|TRBV7-2
CASSLDGRVQPYQPQHF
TGTGCCAGCAGCTTAGATGGCAGGGTCCAACCTTATCAGCCCCAGCATTTT
>TRBJ1-2|TRBD1|.|TRBV30
CAWDSNYGYTF
TGTGCTTGGGACAGTAACTATGGCTACACCTTC
>TRBJ1-1|.|.|TRBV18
CASSPSQSVMNTEAFF
TGTGCCAGCTCACCGAGTCAATCTGTCATGAACACTGAAGCTTTCTTT
>TRBJ1-2|.|.|TRBV21-1
CASSKERRSPGYTF
TGTGCCAGCAGCAAAGAGCGTAGATCTCCGGGCTACACCTTC
>TRBJ1-3|TRBD1|.|TRBV10-3
CAISGQGISGNTIYF
TGTGCCATCAGTGGACAGGGGATTTCTGGAAACACCATATATTTT
>TRBJ1-4|.|.|TRBV7-8
CASGSRVGNEKLFF
TGTGCCAGCGGAAGCAGGGTTGGTAATGAAAAACTGTTTTTT
>TRBJ1-5|.|few|TRBV28
CASSFAGLADQPQHF
TGTGCCAGCAGTTTCGCAGGTTTGGCAGATCAGCCCCAGCATTTT
>TRBJ2-5|.|.|TRBV21-1
CASSRERQGQETQYF
TGTGCCAGCAGCCGGGAAAGACAGGGACAAGAGACCCAGTACTTC
>TRBJ1-1|.|.|TRBV28
CASSLYPGGTEAFF
TGTGCCAGCAGTTTATATCCCGGGGGCACTGAAGCTTTCTTT
>TRBJ1-4|.|.|TRBV19
CASSVDRIRNEKLFF
TGTGCCAGTAGTGTCGACAGGATTCGTAATGAAAAACTGTTTTTT
>TRBJ2-6|TRBD1|.|TRBV19
CASSTGQGTNVLTF
TGTGCCAGTAGTACGGGACAGGGGACCAACGTCCTGACTTTC
>TRBJ2-3|.|.|TRBV7-2
CASSWASAIADTQYF
TGTGCCAGCAGCTGGGCTAGCGCTATTGCAGATACGCAGTATTTT
>TRBJ1-4|TRBD1|.|TRBV30
CAWSPGTGGEKLFF
TGTGCCTGGAGCCCCGGGACAGGGGGGGAAAAACTGTTTTTT
>TRBJ1-6|.|.|TRBV5-1
CASSLATQRFNSPLHF
TGCGCCAGCAGCCTGGCGACTCAAAGATTCAATTCACCCCTCCACTTT
>TRBJ1-3|.|.|TRBV7-2
CASSPVEVGNTIYF
TGTGCCAGCAGCCCGGTCGAGGTTGGAAACACCATATATTTT
>TRBJ2-2|.|.|TRBV5-1
CASSLEDGLTTGELFF
TGCGCCAGCAGCTTGGAGGACGGACTGACCACCGGGGAGCTGTTTTTT
>TRBJ2-1|TRBD2|.|TRBV30
CAWRKGVAGYNEQFF
TGTGCCTGGAGAAAGGGGGTAGCGGGGTACAATGAGCAGTTCTTC
>TRBJ2-7|TRBD2|few|TRBV4-2
CASSQDLGMGGSSYEQYF
TGTGCCAGCAGCCAAGATCTGGGTATGGGGGGGAGCTCCTACGAGCAGTACTTC
>TRBJ1-5|TRBD1|.|TRBV5-6
CASSSRGRIGCREGQPQHF
TGTGCCAGCAGCTCGAGGGGGCGCATAGGTTGTCGGGAAGGTCAGCCCCAGCATTTT